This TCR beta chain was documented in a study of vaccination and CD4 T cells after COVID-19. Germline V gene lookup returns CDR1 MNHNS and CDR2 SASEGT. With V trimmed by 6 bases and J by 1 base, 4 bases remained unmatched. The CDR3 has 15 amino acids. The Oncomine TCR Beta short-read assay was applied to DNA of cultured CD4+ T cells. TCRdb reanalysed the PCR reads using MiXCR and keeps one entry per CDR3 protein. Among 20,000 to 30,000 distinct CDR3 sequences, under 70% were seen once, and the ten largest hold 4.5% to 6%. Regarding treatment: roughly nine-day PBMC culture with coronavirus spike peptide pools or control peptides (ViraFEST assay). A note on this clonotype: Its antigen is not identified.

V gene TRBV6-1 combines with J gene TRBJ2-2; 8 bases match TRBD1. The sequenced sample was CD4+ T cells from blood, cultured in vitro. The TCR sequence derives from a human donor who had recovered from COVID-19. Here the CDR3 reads CASRAGTGNTGELFF. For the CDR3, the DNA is TGTGCCAGCAGGGCCGGGACAGGGAACACCGGGGAGCTGTTTTTT.